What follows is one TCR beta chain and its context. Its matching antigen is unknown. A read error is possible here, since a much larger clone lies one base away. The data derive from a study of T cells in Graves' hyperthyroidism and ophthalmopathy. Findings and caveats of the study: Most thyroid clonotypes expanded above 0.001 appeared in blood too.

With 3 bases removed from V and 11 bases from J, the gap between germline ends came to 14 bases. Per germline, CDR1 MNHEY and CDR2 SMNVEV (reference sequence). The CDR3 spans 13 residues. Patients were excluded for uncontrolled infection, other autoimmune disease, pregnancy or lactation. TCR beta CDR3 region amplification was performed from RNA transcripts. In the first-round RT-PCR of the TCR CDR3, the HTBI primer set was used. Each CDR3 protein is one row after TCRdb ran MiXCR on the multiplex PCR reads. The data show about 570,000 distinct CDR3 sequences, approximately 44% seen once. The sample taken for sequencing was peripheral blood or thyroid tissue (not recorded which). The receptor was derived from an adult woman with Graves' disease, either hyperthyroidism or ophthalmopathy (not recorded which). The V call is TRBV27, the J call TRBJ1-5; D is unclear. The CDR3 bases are TGTGCCAGCAGTTTCCCAGAGGCATCGGCCCAGCATTTT. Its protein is CASSFPEASAQHF.